This TCR beta chain comes out of a study of CD8 T cells in ankylosing spondylitis. A few counts support this clonotype. Its antigen remains unknown. Scientists made TCR beta libraries using quantitative 5'-RACE with molecular barcodes. TCRdb reprocessed the 5' RACE reads with MiXCR, giving one entry per CDR3 protein. This table has 200,000 to 250,000 distinct CDR3 sequences, about 30% appearing once. Points from the study as a whole: Relatively rare in peripheral blood, disease-linked clones were also CD8+. Characteristic, it appeared, of ankylosing spondylitis blood was a TCR beta motif of about eight highly homologous variants.

V gave up 1 base and J gave up 3 bases, with 12 bases separating them. Germline CDR1 reads SEHNR; CDR2 reads FQNEAQ (reference sequence). The CDR3 contains 15 residues. The chain uses TRBV7-9 and TRBJ1-1; D is perhaps TRBD1 (5 bases). Source material: blood, either unsorted or a sorted T cell fraction (not recorded which). This TCR was recovered from a male donor with ankylosing spondylitis or in good health (not recorded which). CDR3 amino acids: CASSLGQGVHTEAFF. Here the CDR3 DNA reads TGTGCCAGCAGCTTAGGTCAAGGGGTGCACACTGAAGCTTTCTTT.